What follows are 13 T cell receptor beta chains derived from one specimen sequenced in a study of T cell repertoires in cytomegalovirus infection. TCRdb used MiXCR to reprocess the reads, holding one entry per CDR3 protein. The sample contains about 240,000 distinct CDR3 sequences, around 6.4% of which appear only once. The sequencing input was PBMCs. The receptors come from a human donor in good health (CMV status not recorded). Some clones in this sample may be carry-over from other donors' samples.

In its sample, this clonotype was seen many times. The gene calls are TRBV6-5 and TRBJ2-2, with D perhaps matching TRBD2 (7 bases). Germline CDR1 reads MNHEY; CDR2 reads SVGAGI. CDR3 length: 12 amino acids. V was shortened by 7 bases and J by 8 bases, with 11 bases between the two germline ends. In DNA form, the CDR3 reads TGTGCCAGCAAGGGGGGGAGGGGGGAGCTGTTTTTT. Translating it yields CASKGGRGELFF.

This clonotype was counted at least ten times. This chain connects TRBV20-1 to TRBJ2-1; D ambiguous. This CDR3 has 15 amino acids. V lost 3 bases and J 0 bases, leaving 12 bases between the germline ends. Germline values: CDR1 DFQATT, CDR2 SNEGSKA (reference sequence). The CDR3 protein is CSASMGPSSYNEQFF. The CDR3 coding sequence is TGCAGTGCTAGTATGGGTCCCAGCTCCTACAATGAGCAGTTCTTC.

This clonotype occurred many times. The CDR3 sequence: CASSRRLTEADMYGYTF. The CDR3 DNA is TGTGCCAGCAGCCGAAGGCTGACAGAAGCCGATATGTATGGCTACACCTTC. This chain joins TRBV7-2 and TRBJ1-2; tentative D call: TRBD1 (5 bases). The CDR3 loop spans 17 amino acids. Trimming shortened V by 5 bases and J by 5 bases, and 24 bases separated the two germline ends. The germline V gene encodes CDR1 SGHTA and CDR2 FQGNSA.

This clonotype was recorded many times. The chain employs TRBV2 and TRBJ2-7; possibly TRBD1 for D (6 bases). The length of the CDR3 is 13 residues. V was cut by 6 bases and J by 4 bases, with 13 bases left in between. Germline V gene sequence: CDR1 SNHLY, CDR2 FYNNEI. CDR3 nucleotides: TGTGCCAGCAGCAGGGACACCAATTACGAGCAGTACTTC. Protein sequence: CASSRDTNYEQYF.

Ten or more counts support this clonotype. The rearrangement joins TRBV7-9 to TRBJ2-1; 7 nucleotides agree with TRBD1. This CDR3 contains 14 residues. The trim removed 1 base at V and 8 bases at J, leaving 5 bases unmatched. The germline gives CDR1 SEHNR, CDR2 FQNEAQ (reference sequence). CDR3 nucleotide sequence: TGTGCCAGCAGCTTAGTACGGGACAGCTATGAGCAGTTCTTC. It yields the protein CASSLVRDSYEQFF.

This clonotype was seen repeatedly, ten times or more. The gene calls are TRBV10-2 and TRBJ2-2, with D possibly being TRBD1 or TRBD2 (5 bases each). The V end lost 8 bases, the J end lost 3 bases, and 10 bases lay between the germline ends. The CDR3 is 13 residues long. Germline V gene data show CDR1 as WSHSY and CDR2 as SAAADI. The CDR3 DNA sequence: TGCGCCAGCGGGGGTCGTGACACCGGGGAGCTGTTTTTT. This encodes CASGGRDTGELFF.

This clonotype was counted between two and nine times. This chain connects TRBV7-9 to TRBJ1-1; D may be TRBD1 (6 bases). The germline V and J ends were trimmed by 5 bases and 1 base, with 11 bases remaining between them. The CDR3 length is 14 residues. Germline CDR1 and CDR2: SEHNR and FQNEAQ (reference sequence). The CDR3 nucleotides are TGTGCCAGCAGCCTAATGACAGGGAACACTGAAGCTTTCTTT. It specifies CASSLMTGNTEAFF.

This clonotype was picked up many times. The CDR3 protein is CASSRTGEDTEAFF. In nucleotides, the CDR3 is TGTGCCAGCAGCAGGACAGGGGAGGACACTGAAGCTTTCTTT. The rearrangement links TRBV7-9 to TRBJ1-1; TRBD1 agrees at 9 bases. The V segment lost 5 bases and the J segment 3 bases; nucleotides outside the gene matches: 4. The CDR3 is 14 residues long. Per germline, CDR1 SEHNR and CDR2 FQNEAQ (reference sequence).

This clonotype was counted many times. The chain combines TRBV7-2 with TRBJ1-5; D not resolved. Germline V gene data show CDR1 as SGHTA and CDR2 as FQGNSA. Trimming stripped 1 base from V and 3 bases from J, with 10 bases between. The CDR3 is 15 amino acids. DNA for the CDR3: TGTGCCAGCAGCTTAGGGGCGGTGAACAATCAGCCCCAGCATTTT. Translated: CASSLGAVNNQPQHF.

This clonotype has a count of ten or more. This chain joins TRBV7-2 and TRBJ1-4; no clear D. The CDR3 extends over 15 amino acids. Trimming pared 1 base from V and 8 bases from J, leaving 14 bases between. In germline, CDR1 is SGHTA, CDR2 FQGNSA. The chain's CDR3 is CASSLDPGPPEKLFF. The CDR3, as DNA: TGTGCCAGCAGCTTAGACCCCGGGCCCCCAGAAAAACTGTTTTTT.

The sample holds many counts of this clonotype. The chain employs TRBV27 and TRBJ1-6; D ambiguous. Germline CDR1 reads MNHEY; CDR2 reads SMNVEV (reference sequence). The V gene lost 6 bases and the J gene lost 5 bases, with 14 bases spanning the gap. There are 15 residues in the CDR3. In nucleotides, the CDR3 is TGTGCCAGCAGCCGTTTCCGGAGCGATAATTCACCCCTCCACTTT. Amino acid sequence: CASSRFRSDNSPLHF.

Ten or more counts support this clonotype. The V call is TRBV20-1, the J call TRBJ2-3; 10 positions match TRBD1. V lost 5 bases, J lost 9 bases, and 11 bases stayed unmatched. The CDR3 covers 14 residues. Germline CDR1 is DFQATT and CDR2 is SNEGSKA (reference sequence). The CDR3 here is CSAFRDRGPGTQYF. The DNA of the CDR3 is TGCAGTGCTTTCCGGGACAGGGGTCCGGGGACGCAGTATTTT.

This clonotype has ten or more counts. The rearrangement links TRBV20-1 to TRBJ2-7; D gene ambiguous. The CDR3 contains 13 residues. Germline CDR1 reads DFQATT; CDR2 reads SNEGSKA (reference sequence). Trimming took 6 bases from V and 0 from J, leaving 12 bases between them. The chain's CDR3 is CSAPLVNSYEQYF. In nucleotides, the CDR3 is TGCAGTGCCCCCTTGGTTAACTCCTACGAGCAGTACTTC.